This passage covers 29 T cell receptor beta chains from one sample sequenced in a study of shared clonotypes between healthy human individuals. Produced via immunoSEQ multiplex PCR; TCRdb's table is partial and in-frame only. The sample shows around 980,000 clones, 75% to 80% of them seen only once. The specimen sequenced was memory CD4+ T cells from PBMCs. Described subset: CD45RA-negative fraction. These receptor sequences come from a man aged 18 to 29 in good health. Some clones in this sample may be carry-over from other donors' samples.

This CDR3 is CASSCSPKAVPAENTEAFF. DNA of the CDR3: TGTGCCAGCAGCTGTAGCCCTAAAGCGGTACCAGCAGAGAACACTGAAGCTTTCTTT. The J gene is TRBJ1-1, the V gene TRBV21-1. TRBV21-1 is an annotated pseudogene. The CDR3 sequence is 19 residues long.

The CDR3 sequence: CASSSGQGANNEQFF. The CDR3, as DNA: TGTGCCAGCAGCTCAGGACAGGGGGCGAACAATGAGCAGTTCTTC. The genes are TRBV11-3 and TRBJ2-1; 11 nucleotides align to TRBD1. The CDR3 loop spans 15 amino acids. Germline CDR1 is SGHNT and CDR2 is YENEEA. J was trimmed by 5 bases and V by 4 bases; bases with no gene match: 4.

The chain recombines TRBV5-4 with TRBJ2-1, with 11 bases identical to TRBD1. CDR1 is SGHNT and CDR2 is YYREEE in the germline V gene (reference sequence). The CDR3 extends over 15 amino acids. Unmatched junction bases numbered 7, after V lost 3 bases and J lost 8 bases. The CDR3 coding sequence is TGTGCCAGCAGCTCGCCGGGACAGGGGGTTGATGAGCAGTTCTTC. Its translation is CASSSPGQGVDEQFF.

This clone was counted only a few times. The chain uses TRBV4-1 and TRBJ2-7; 8 bases line up with TRBD1. This CDR3 has 14 residues. Trimming removed 1 base from V and 5 bases from J; junction bases left unmatched: 4. CDR1 and CDR2 from the germline V gene are MGHRA and YSYEKL. The CDR3 nucleotides read TGCGCCAGCAGCCAAGCGGACAGGGTCCACGAGCAGTACTTC. This codes for CASSQADRVHEQYF.

The V and J genes are TRBV4-1 and TRBJ1-3, with 7 positions matching TRBD1. Per germline, CDR1 MGHRA and CDR2 YSYEKL. Trimming at V came to 0 bases and at J to 0 bases, leaving 8 bases not matched to a gene. This CDR3 has 18 amino acids. CDR3 sequence: CASSQDKGRGNSGNTIYF. In DNA, the CDR3 is TGCGCCAGCAGCCAAGACAAGGGCAGGGGGAACTCTGGAAACACCATATATTTT.

This sequence joins TRBV6-4 and TRBJ1-2; no reliable D call. Germline V CDR1 and CDR2: MRHNA, SNTAGT. The ends were cut back, 6 bases at V and 0 bases at J, with 11 bases in the middle. This CDR3 is built from 14 residues. CDR3: CASSPDWANYGYTF. CDR3 in DNA: TGTGCCAGCAGCCCCGACTGGGCTAACTATGGCTACACCTTC.

The chain joins TRBV7-3 to TRBJ2-6; D is uncertain. CDR1 is SGHTA, CDR2 FQGTGA, per germline. This CDR3 spans 15 amino acids. Trimming shortened V by 3 bases and J by 0 bases, and 6 bases separated the two germline ends. CDR3 in amino acids: CASSFGYSGANVLTF. In nucleotides, the CDR3 is TGTGCCAGCAGCTTCGGTTACTCTGGGGCCAACGTCCTGACTTTC.

The chain is built from TRBV4-2 and TRBJ1-1; no firm D call. Germline assignment: CDR1 LGHNA and CDR2 YNFKEQ. V lost 0 bases and J 0 bases, leaving 8 bases between the germline ends. This CDR3 has 15 amino acids. This CDR3 is CASSQELRLNTEAFF. As DNA, the CDR3 is TGTGCCAGCAGCCAAGAGCTGCGCCTGAACACTGAAGCTTTCTTT.

V usage is TRBV5-6 and J usage is TRBJ2-7; D gene uncertain. Trimming removed 1 base at V and 0 bases at J, with 8 bases between. Per germline, CDR1 SGHDT and CDR2 YYEEEE. The CDR3 has 14 amino acids. The CDR3 DNA follows: TGTGCCAGCAGCTTGTACACTAACTCCTACGAGCAGTACTTC. It specifies CASSLYTNSYEQYF.

Concerning this clone itself: Other nucleotide sequences in the sample specify the same CDR3. The chain carries TRBV6-5 and TRBJ1-1; a possible D gene is TRBD1 (5 bases). CDR3 size: 14 residues. The V end was cut by 2 bases, the J end by 2 bases, with 9 bases between. Germline CDR1 is MNHEY and CDR2 is SVGAGI. CDR3 bases: TGTGCCAGCAGTTACGGCCAGGGAAACACTGAAGCTTTCTTT. It specifies CASSYGQGNTEAFF.

The J gene is TRBJ2-1, the V gene TRBV10-2; D is unresolved. Trimming stripped 8 bases from V and 4 bases from J, with 6 bases between. The germline gives CDR1 WSHSY, CDR2 SAAADI. The CDR3 runs 11 residues. CDR3 nucleotides: TGCGCCAGCTGTGGTTACAATGAGCAGTTCTTC. Translating it yields CASCGYNEQFF.

A single count supports this clone. The chain combines TRBV5-4 with TRBJ2-7; D not certain. Trimming pared 4 bases from V and 4 bases from J, leaving 18 bases between. The CDR3 length is 15 residues. Germline V gene data show CDR1 as SGHNT and CDR2 as YYREEE (reference sequence). The CDR3 is CASSPWVRTRYEQYF. CDR3 in DNA: TGTGCCAGCAGCCCGTGGGTACGAACAAGATACGAGCAGTACTTC.

This chain connects TRBV9 to TRBJ2-2, with D possibly TRBD1 on 6 matching bases. CDR1 and CDR2 from the germline V gene are SGDLS and YYNGEE. The CDR3 is 15 residues long. V was pared by 5 bases and J by 0 bases, with 11 bases between. The DNA for the CDR3 is TGTGCCAGCAGAGGGACACCTTCGAACACCGGGGAGCTGTTTTTT. It yields the protein CASRGTPSNTGELFF.

This chain joins TRBV15 and TRBJ1-2; 10 bases line up with TRBD1. Germline trimming cut 8 bases from V and 7 bases from J; bases unmatched to any gene: 7. The V gene's germline CDR1 is LNHNV and CDR2 YYDKDF (reference sequence). The CDR3 loop spans 13 amino acids. CDR3 amino acids: CATVGQGSFGYTF. For the CDR3, the DNA is TGTGCCACCGTGGGACAGGGGTCTTTTGGCTACACCTTC.

V is TRBV19 and J is TRBJ2-1, with D perhaps matching TRBD2 (5 bases). The germline gives CDR1 LNHDA, CDR2 SQIVND (reference sequence). The length of the CDR3 is 14 residues. V was clipped by 2 bases and J by 10 bases, with 15 bases between them. CDR3 sequence reads: CASSISTGSPEQFF. The CDR3 DNA sequence: TGTGCCAGTAGTATATCAACGGGGAGTCCCGAGCAGTTCTTC.

The chain uses TRBV25-1 and TRBJ1-2; D may be TRBD1 (6 bases). V was shortened by 4 bases and J by 1 base, with 10 bases between the two germline ends. Per germline, CDR1 MGHDK and CDR2 SYGVNS. CDR3 length: 14 amino acids. CDR3 amino acids: CASSAGQSNYGYTF. DNA of the CDR3: TGTGCCAGCAGTGCCGGACAGAGTAACTATGGCTACACCTTC.

The chain couples TRBV2 to TRBJ1-5; a weak D match, TRBD1 (5 bases). Looked up from germline, CDR1 is SNHLY and CDR2 is FYNNEI. The CDR3 sequence is 15 residues long. Trimming stripped 2 bases from V and 4 bases from J, with 12 bases between. The CDR3 sequence: CASSETGRVNQPQHF. In DNA form, the CDR3 reads TGTGCCAGCAGTGAAACAGGAAGGGTTAATCAGCCCCAGCATTTT.

The V gene is TRBV29-1, the J gene TRBJ2-7; D is unresolved. V lost 5 bases and J 6 bases, leaving 17 bases between the germline ends. Germline CDR1 reads SQVTM; CDR2 reads ANQGSEA. The CDR3 loop spans 13 amino acids. The CDR3 sequence: CSVLYSVGREQYF. In nucleotides, the CDR3 is TGCAGCGTTTTGTACTCCGTCGGCCGCGAGCAGTACTTC.

To note about this clone: The identical CDR3 is also encoded by other nucleotide sequences in the sample. The chain couples TRBV6-5 to TRBJ2-7; D unclear. The CDR3 runs to 12 residues. Per the germline V gene, CDR1 is MNHEY and CDR2 is SVGAGI. Trimming left V 6 bases short and J 2 bases short, with 8 bases between. Here the CDR3 reads CASRGRAYEQYF. The CDR3 region has the DNA TGTGCCAGCAGAGGACGGGCCTACGAGCAGTACTTC.

The J gene is TRBJ1-2, the V gene TRBV6-1; D ambiguous. V was trimmed by 7 bases and J by 4 bases, leaving 13 bases between them. The CDR3 consists of 13 residues. The germline V gene has CDR1 MNHNS and CDR2 SASEGT. The CDR3 region is CASTPGPFYGYTF. DNA for the CDR3: TGTGCCAGCACCCCCGGCCCGTTCTATGGCTACACCTTC.

This clone was counted only a few times. This chain links TRBV7-3 with TRBJ1-1; D may be TRBD1 (6 bases). Trimming stripped 0 bases from V and 3 bases from J, with 11 bases between. Germline V lookup: CDR1 SGHTA, CDR2 FQGTGA. The CDR3 extends over 15 amino acids. The CDR3 nucleotides are TGTGCCAGCAGCTTAACGGGCAGGGGATACACTGAAGCTTTCTTT. Residues: CASSLTGRGYTEAFF.

This clone was picked up one time. The chain carries TRBV28 and TRBJ1-5, with TRBD1 as a possible D gene (5 bases). V gave up 2 bases and J gave up 6 bases, with 14 bases separating them. Germline values: CDR1 MDHEN, CDR2 SYDVKM. The CDR3 covers 15 residues. The CDR3 sequence: CASSLMGRGGQPQHF. For the CDR3, the DNA is TGTGCCAGCAGTTTAATGGGACGGGGTGGTCAGCCCCAGCATTTT.

The chain couples TRBV10-3 to TRBJ1-2; D not resolved. V dropped 0 bases and J dropped 8 bases, with 13 bases sitting between them. Germline loops: CDR1 ENHRY, CDR2 SYGVKD. The CDR3 loop spans 14 amino acids. The CDR3 loop is CAISESRQVIGYTF. The DNA for the CDR3 is TGTGCCATCAGTGAGTCGAGGCAGGTCATAGGCTACACCTTC.

This rearrangement joins TRBV27 to TRBJ1-1, with no clear D. The germline V gene has CDR1 MNHEY and CDR2 SMNVEV (reference sequence). Trimming pared 3 bases from V and 3 bases from J, leaving 14 bases between. The CDR3 runs 15 residues. In DNA form, the CDR3 reads TGTGCCAGCAGTTTTCGTAGTTTTATTGACACTGAAGCTTTCTTT. This codes for CASSFRSFIDTEAFF.

The chain combines TRBV28 with TRBJ2-1; no reliable D call. V was clipped by 7 bases and J by 8 bases, with 9 bases between them. Germline V CDR1 and CDR2: MDHEN, SYDVKM. The CDR3 contains 11 residues. The CDR3 is CASKGIYEQFF. The CDR3 nucleotides are TGTGCCAGCAAGGGTATCTATGAGCAGTTCTTC.

V and J are TRBV25-1 and TRBJ1-2, with TRBD1 as a possible D gene (5 bases). The CDR3 has 14 amino acids. The V and J ends lost 4 bases and 8 bases respectively, with 17 bases between them. In germline, CDR1 is MGHDK, CDR2 SYGVNS. The CDR3 protein is CASSATGTIGGYTF. Here the CDR3 DNA reads TGTGCCAGCAGTGCAACCGGGACCATAGGGGGCTACACCTTC.

The J gene is TRBJ2-4, the V gene TRBV18; the D is unclear. Between the trimmed V and J ends, which lost 3 bases and 0 bases, there was a span of 9 bases. The V gene's germline CDR1 is KGHSH and CDR2 LQKENI. The CDR3 loop spans 15 amino acids. CDR3 region: CASSPPAKAKNIQYF. Here the CDR3 DNA reads TGTGCCAGCTCACCGCCAGCAAAAGCCAAAAACATTCAGTACTTC.

The chain links TRBV2 to TRBJ2-5, with D perhaps given as TRBD1 or TRBD2 (5 bases each). This CDR3 comprises 13 residues. Germline values: CDR1 SNHLY, CDR2 FYNNEI. V gave up 10 bases and J gave up 2 bases, with 14 bases separating them. CDR3 protein: CATQRGPQETQYF. The CDR3 DNA reads TGTGCCACCCAACGGGGACCTCAAGAGACCCAGTACTTC.

This rearrangement joins TRBV28 to TRBJ2-7, with D perhaps matching TRBD2 (6 bases). CDR3 size: 12 residues. The V gene's germline CDR1 is MDHEN and CDR2 SYDVKM. Trimming shortened V by 3 bases and J by 6 bases, and 9 bases separated the two germline ends. Here the CDR3 DNA reads TGTGCCAGCAGTTTGCGGGGTACCGAGCAGTACTTC. This encodes CASSLRGTEQYF. Filled out from reference TRBV28 and TRBJ2-7, the complete variable domain reads DVKVTQSSRYLVKRTGEKVFLECVQDMDHENMFWYRQDPGLGLRLIYFSYDVKMKEKGDIPEGYSVSREKKERFSLILESASTNQTSMYLCASSLRGTEQYFGPGTRLTVT.